Reported below is one T cell receptor (beta chain). The antigen remains undetermined. The data stem from a study of OX40 agonist ivuxolimab in advanced cancers. Looking at the study overall: The patients received ivuxolimab by intravenous route every 2 weeks at 0.01 to 10 mg/kg. A history of anti-PD-1, anti-PD-L1 or anti-CTLA-4 therapy was acceptable, and roughly 40% had some.

TCRdb's copy holds only in-frame clones and misses some; the assay was immunoSEQ multiplex PCR. Of tens of thousands of clones listed, about 81% are singletons. The CDR3 loop spans 17 amino acids. General study findings and limits: Some patients who did not respond also had low normalized T-cell clonal expansion. Relative to CD4+, CD8+ T cells held more expanded clones on average.

This material consisted of CD4+ or CD8+ T cells sorted from blood, taken in a trial of the OX40 agonist ivuxolimab. The chain has TRBV7-5 and TRBJ2-1; TRBD1 is the table's D call, not checked against the DNA. TRBV7-5 is a known pseudogene. This TCR came from an adult with an advanced solid tumor such as melanoma, head and neck, liver or kidney cancer. CDR3 in DNA: TGTGCCAGAAGCCTAGGGCCAGGCGTTAGCTCCTACAATGAGCAGTTCTTC. Translated, it gives CARSLGPGVSSYNEQFF.